A single sample gave rise to the 27 T cell receptor beta chains below, sequenced in a study of blood T cell repertoires in COVID-19 (dated by TCRdb to about 2020). Receptor amplification or capture employed the immunoSEQ multiplex PCR assay. Sourced from immuneACCESS, this table was stored by TCRdb with only in-frame sequences that have V and J called. A share of the clones is absent; for the studies checked, an unresolved V gene accounts for under half, and the remainder has no known explanation. This sample is represented by 35,000 to 45,000 clones; about 85% of them were singletons. Roughly an eighth of the sample belongs to the ten largest clones. Sequenced: peripheral blood. Source of these receptors: a human donor in a cohort sampled during active COVID-19.

This chain links TRBV28 with TRBJ2-3; 14 bases match TRBD2. Germline CDR1 is MDHEN and CDR2 is SYDVKM. V trimming: 6 bases; J trimming: 8 bases; junction bases outside the gene matches: 22. This CDR3 is built from 20 residues. This chain's CDR3 is CASRAGGTSGGTNRRGTQYF. CDR3 coding DNA: TGTGCCAGCAGGGCAGGCGGGACTAGCGGGGGAACCAATCGTAGGGGTACGCAGTATTTT.

This clone appeared a few times. The chain joins TRBV18 to TRBJ1-5, with unresolved D. Germline CDR1 and CDR2: KGHSH and LQKENI. The CDR3 contains 15 residues. V was shortened by 6 bases and J by 0 bases, with 12 bases between the two germline ends. The CDR3 nucleotides read TGTGCCAGCTCCCAAGCGGCTCATAGCAATCAGCCCCAGCATTTT. It translates to CASSQAAHSNQPQHF. Filled out from reference TRBV18 and TRBJ1-5, the complete variable domain reads NAGVMQNPRHLVRRRGQEARLRCSPMKGHSHVYWYRQLPEEGLKFMVYLQKENIIDESGMPKERFSAEFPKEGPSILRIQQVVRGDSAAYFCASSQAAHSNQPQHFGDGTRLSIL.

The V and J genes are TRBV4-2 and TRBJ2-5; TRBD1 aligns across 8 bases. Germline CDR1 reads LGHNA; CDR2 reads YNFKEQ. The CDR3 sequence is 15 residues long. V lost 5 bases, J lost 1 base, and 6 bases stayed unmatched. This chain's CDR3 is CASSKTGAAQETQYF. The CDR3 region has the DNA TGTGCCAGCAGCAAGACAGGGGCGGCCCAAGAGACCCAGTACTTC.

The rearrangement joins TRBV11-2 to TRBJ1-5; 8 nucleotides line up with TRBD1. CDR1 is SGHAT and CDR2 is FQNNGV in the germline V gene. V was pared by 4 bases and J by 0 bases, with 17 bases of the junction left unmatched. The CDR3 totals 20 residues. DNA for the CDR3: TGTGCCAGCAGCTCAGAGAGGACAGGGAGTTTATCGTATAGCAATCAGCCCCAGCATTTT. This sequence encodes CASSSERTGSLSYSNQPQHF.

The chain employs TRBV23-1 and TRBJ1-1; 10 bases line up with TRBD1. TRBV23-1 is an open reading frame, and its role is uncertain. The CDR3 totals 14 residues. V gave up 4 bases and J gave up 4 bases; unmatched junction bases: 3. The CDR3 nucleotides are TGCGCCAGCAGTCCAAGGACAGGGGGCACTGAAGCTTTCTTT. The encoded protein is CASSPRTGGTEAFF.

V gene TRBV30 combines with J gene TRBJ2-3; D is undetermined. CDR1 and CDR2 from the germline V gene are GTSNPN and SVGIG (reference sequence). V lost 5 bases and J 1 base, leaving 16 bases between the germline ends. The CDR3 loop spans 15 amino acids. The DNA of the CDR3 is TGTGCCTGGGGGCTAGGATCCCTAGGCACAGATACGCAGTATTTT. Translating gives CAWGLGSLGTDTQYF.

The sample holds a few counts of this clone. The chain joins TRBV20-1 to TRBJ1-5; unclear D gene. Germline CDR1 DFQATT, CDR2 SNEGSKA (reference sequence). The CDR3 consists of 11 residues. Trimming pared 3 bases from V and 7 bases from J, leaving 7 bases between. The CDR3 loop reads CSASSAQPQHF. The CDR3 DNA reads as TGCAGTGCTAGTAGTGCGCAGCCCCAGCATTTT.

V and J are TRBV25-1 and TRBJ1-5, with D unclear. This CDR3 is built from 14 residues. The germline gives CDR1 MGHDK, CDR2 SYGVNS. The V and J ends lost 2 bases and 4 bases respectively, with 9 bases between them. CDR3 bases: TGTGCCAGCAGTGAAGCAACCGGGAATCAGCCCCAGCATTTT. It is translated as CASSEATGNQPQHF.

The V and J genes are TRBV10-2 and TRBJ2-1, with 7 positions matching TRBD2. Germline CDR1 WSHSY, CDR2 SAAADI. CDR3 length: 15 residues. The junction had 9 bases not matched to a gene; V was cut back by 6 bases and J by 4 bases. The CDR3 nucleotides are TGCGCCAGCAGGCCGGGAGCGGGGCCGTACAATGAGCAGTTCTTC. It yields the protein CASRPGAGPYNEQFF.

This clone showed up just once. The V gene is TRBV4-2, the J gene TRBJ2-7; TRBD1 is a possible D gene (5 bases). The ends were cut back, 1 base at V and 2 bases at J, with 12 bases in the middle. CDR1 is LGHNA, CDR2 YNFKEQ, per germline. The CDR3 sequence is 15 residues long. This CDR3 is CASSQAEGQTYEQYF. As DNA, the CDR3 is TGTGCCAGCAGCCAAGCCGAAGGACAAACCTACGAGCAGTACTTC.

This chain joins TRBV5-1 and TRBJ2-7; D gene uncertain. Looked up from germline, CDR1 is SGHRS and CDR2 is YFSETQ. The CDR3 totals 14 residues. Trimming removed 0 bases from V and 0 bases from J, with 7 bases in between. The CDR3 region is CASSLDAYSYEQYF. CDR3 DNA sequence: TGCGCCAGCAGCTTGGACGCCTACTCCTACGAGCAGTACTTC.

This clone was picked up a small number of times. The chain employs TRBV2 and TRBJ1-5, with 10 nucleotides matching TRBD1. Unmatched junction bases numbered 5, after V lost 11 bases and J lost 7 bases. Germline V gene data show CDR1 as SNHLY and CDR2 as FYNNEI. This CDR3 comprises 12 residues. This chain's CDR3 is CAVGQGVQPQHF. The CDR3 region has the DNA TGTGCCGTTGGACAGGGGGTACAGCCCCAGCATTTT.

The V gene is TRBV24-1, the J gene TRBJ2-7, with TRBD2 matching 7 bases. The CDR3 sequence is 16 residues long. The V gene end was trimmed by 4 bases and the J gene end by 3 bases; junction bases not matched to a gene: 11. Germline CDR1 and CDR2: KGHDR and SFDVKD. This CDR3 is CATSDPPCGGFYEQYF. DNA of the CDR3: TGTGCCACCAGTGACCCCCCTTGCGGGGGTTTCTACGAGCAGTACTTC.

The genes are TRBV5-6 and TRBJ1-2, with D perhaps matching TRBD1 (6 bases). Trimming left V 4 bases short and J 13 bases short, with 20 bases between. The CDR3 is 13 residues long. Germline CDR1 is SGHDT and CDR2 is YYEEEE. The CDR3: CASSLDRSPWITF. The CDR3 nucleotides are TGTGCCAGCAGCCTGGACAGATCTCCATGGATCACCTTC.

This clone was observed a single time. This chain uses TRBV15 with TRBJ1-5; 7 bases agree with TRBD1. CDR1 and CDR2 from the germline V gene are LNHNV and YYDKDF (reference sequence). Losses at the gene ends were 3 bases for V and 15 bases for J; bases not matched to a gene: 8. This CDR3 has 12 residues. CDR3 bases: TGTGCCACCAGCAGCTCGGGGACAGTTTGGCATTTT. Translating it yields CATSSSGTVWHF.

This chain connects TRBV27 to TRBJ2-4; 10 positions agree with TRBD1. This CDR3 contains 17 residues. With V trimmed by 2 bases and J by 2 bases, 6 bases remained unmatched. Germline CDR1 and CDR2: MNHEY and SMNVEV (reference sequence). The CDR3 DNA sequence: TGTGCCAGCAGTTTAGCTGGACAGGGGGTTACCAAAAACATTCAGTACTTC. It codes for CASSLAGQGVTKNIQYF.

This sequence joins TRBV28 and TRBJ2-5; D might be TRBD1 (6 bases). V lost 10 bases and J lost 5, with 23 bases in between. This CDR3 is 15 amino acids long. The germline gives CDR1 MDHEN, CDR2 SYDVKM. CDR3 in DNA: TGTGCCACAGGGGATAGCTTAGGACTCGGGGAGACCCAGTACTTC. Protein product: CATGDSLGLGETQYF.

This clone was counted only a few times. V and J are TRBV2 and TRBJ2-5; possible D gene TRBD1, 5 bases. CDR1 is SNHLY, CDR2 FYNNEI, per germline. V lost 7 bases, J lost 1 base, and 13 bases lay in between. The CDR3 has 14 residues. CDR3 nucleotide sequence: TGTGCCAGCACCCCATGGGGCAGCCAAGAGACCCAGTACTTC. Its translation is CASTPWGSQETQYF.

The chain recombines TRBV2 with TRBJ1-5; TRBD1 matches at 7 bases. In germline, CDR1 is SNHLY, CDR2 FYNNEI. The junction had 10 bases not matched to a gene; V was cut back by 7 bases and J by 7 bases. The CDR3 totals 14 residues. CDR3 nucleotides: TGTGCCAGCAACCCGACAGGGTCGGGGCAGCCCCAGCATTTT. Amino acids: CASNPTGSGQPQHF.

This clone occurred once. Here the CDR3 reads CAAGHRENTGELFF. The DNA of the CDR3 is TGCGCCGCGGGTCACAGGGAGAACACCGGGGAGCTGTTTTTT. V usage is TRBV10-1 and J usage is TRBJ2-2; weak D call: TRBD1 (6 bases). The CDR3 totals 14 residues. V lost 11 bases, J lost 1 base, and 14 bases lay in between. CDR1 and CDR2 from the germline V gene are WNHNN and SYGVQD (reference sequence).

This clone occurred a few times. The chain is built from TRBV19 and TRBJ1-5, with 11 positions matching TRBD1. Germline V gives CDR1 LNHDA, CDR2 SQIVND (reference sequence). J lost 6 bases, V lost 5 bases, and 9 bases had no gene match. This CDR3 has 16 amino acids. The CDR3 loop reads CASSGEGQGVGQPQHF. CDR3 coding DNA: TGTGCCAGTAGTGGTGAGGGACAGGGGGTGGGTCAGCCCCAGCATTTT.

The rearrangement uses TRBV12-5 and TRBJ2-1, with D possibly being TRBD2 (6 bases). This CDR3 is built from 14 residues. The V gene lost 4 bases and the J gene lost 5 bases, with 12 bases spanning the gap. Germline CDR1 LGHNT, CDR2 FRNRAP. Here the CDR3 DNA reads TGTGCTAGTGGTTGGCGGCGGGGAGACAATGAGCAGTTCTTC. Residues: CASGWRRGDNEQFF.

The J gene is TRBJ2-1, the V gene TRBV7-2, with D possibly being TRBD2 (6 bases). In germline, CDR1 is SGHTA, CDR2 FQGNSA. CDR3 size: 16 residues. The V end was cut by 0 bases, the J end by 7 bases, with 16 bases between. The CDR3 bases are TGTGCCAGCAGCTTAGCGCGGGACGCGGGGCAGAATGAGCAGTTCTTC. Protein: CASSLARDAGQNEQFF.

The chain uses TRBV5-1 and TRBJ2-3; 9 bases are shared with TRBD2. The CDR3 length is 15 residues. Germline values: CDR1 SGHRS, CDR2 YFSETQ. The trim removed 4 bases at V and 7 bases at J, leaving 10 bases unmatched. The CDR3 reads CASSPGGGGENTQYF. The CDR3 nucleotides are TGCGCCAGCAGCCCCGGGGGCGGGGGGGAAAATACGCAGTATTTT. Complete variable domain (other parts from reference TRBV5-1 and TRBJ2-3): KAGVTQTPRYLIKTRGQQVTLSCSPISGHRSVSWYQQTPGQGLQFLFEYFSETQRNKGNFPGRFSGRQFSNSRSEMNVSTLELGDSALYLCASSPGGGGENTQYFGPGTRLTVL.

The chain joins TRBV5-1 to TRBJ2-3, with 8 bases lining up with TRBD2. V lost 3 bases, J lost 1 base, and 16 bases stayed unmatched. The CDR3 sequence is 19 residues long. CDR1 and CDR2 from the germline V gene are SGHRS and YFSETQ. In DNA, the CDR3 is TGCGCCAGCAGCTCGGCATGGGCGGGGGGCCCGGGAGGCACAGATACGCAGTATTTT. Encoded protein: CASSSAWAGGPGGTDTQYF. Drawing the rest from reference TRBV5-1 and TRBJ2-3, the complete variable domain is KAGVTQTPRYLIKTRGQQVTLSCSPISGHRSVSWYQQTPGQGLQFLFEYFSETQRNKGNFPGRFSGRQFSNSRSEMNVSTLELGDSALYLCASSSAWAGGPGGTDTQYFGPGTRLTVL.

The genes are TRBV6-2 or TRBV6-3 and TRBJ2-2; no reliable D call. With 1 base removed from V and 5 bases from J, the gap between germline ends came to 5 bases. Germline CDR1 is MNHEY and CDR2 is SVGEGT. The CDR3 sequence is 13 residues long. This chain's CDR3 is CASSYWPTGELFF. CDR3 DNA sequence: TGTGCCAGCAGTTACTGGCCGACCGGGGAGCTGTTTTTT.

V and J are TRBV9 and TRBJ2-2; TRBD1 aligns across 8 bases. The V segment lost 2 bases and the J segment 4 bases; nucleotides outside the gene matches: 1. CDR1 is SGDLS, CDR2 YYNGEE, per germline. The CDR3 is 14 residues long. CDR3: CASSVGQVTGELFF. The CDR3 coding sequence is TGTGCCAGCAGCGTGGGACAGGTCACCGGGGAGCTGTTTTTT.